These T cell receptor beta chains were read from a single sample in a study of T and B cells in COVID-19 patients. One entry per CDR3 protein, called by TCRdb with MiXCR from the multiplex PCR reads. The repertoire consists of a few thousand distinct CDR3 sequences, with over 20% occurring once and the leading ten covering 12%. The specimen sequenced was blood. These receptors were taken from a human donor with active COVID-19. The CDR3 runs from the conserved cysteine through the conserved F or W. D genes are given only for firm matches. Size values are once, few and many counts, or a class for expanded clones, and some rows have none.

j_call: TRBJ2-5; v_call: TRBV29-1; clone_size: large; d_call: TRBD1; cdr3_aa: CSVGQGAVRETQYF; cdr3_nt: TGCAGCGTAGGACAGGGGGCTGTGAGGGAGACCCAGTACTTC
j_call: TRBJ1-1; v_call: TRBV5-5; clone_size: many; d_call: TRBD1; cdr3_aa: CASSRQGDTEAFF; cdr3_nt: TGTGCCAGCAGCCGTCAGGGGGATACTGAAGCTTTCTTT
j_call: TRBJ2-7; v_call: TRBV30; clone_size: medium-sized; d_call: NA; cdr3_aa: CAWSVFRGYEQYF; cdr3_nt: TGTGCCTGGAGTGTCTTCAGGGGCTACGAGCAGTACTTC
j_call: TRBJ1-1; v_call: TRBV27; clone_size: NA; d_call: NA; cdr3_aa: CASSLSGTPTGTEAFF; cdr3_nt: TGTGCCAGCAGTTTATCCGGGACACCCACAGGCACTGAAGCTTTCTTT
j_call: TRBJ1-4; v_call: TRBV14; clone_size: NA; d_call: TRBD1; cdr3_aa: CASSRWTGMGEKLFF; cdr3_nt: TGTGCCAGCAGCCGTTGGACAGGGATGGGGGAAAAACTGTTTTTT
j_call: TRBJ1-4; v_call: TRBV27; clone_size: medium-sized; d_call: TRBD1; cdr3_aa: CASSWGQGKGEKLFF; cdr3_nt: TGTGCCAGCAGTTGGGGACAGGGAAAAGGAGAAAAACTGTTTTTT
j_call: TRBJ2-1; v_call: TRBV19; clone_size: medium-sized; d_call: TRBD2; cdr3_aa: CASRGLAGGWRPNEQFF; cdr3_nt: TGTGCCAGTAGGGGACTAGCGGGAGGTTGGAGACCCAATGAGCAGTTCTTC
j_call: TRBJ2-2; v_call: TRBV6-5; clone_size: medium-sized; d_call: NA; cdr3_aa: CASLSGSANTGELFF; cdr3_nt: TGTGCCAGTTTATCCGGGTCCGCGAACACCGGGGAGCTGTTTTTT
j_call: TRBJ2-7; v_call: TRBV11-2; clone_size: few; d_call: TRBD1; cdr3_aa: CASSLEQGALYEQYF; cdr3_nt: TGTGCCAGCAGCTTAGAACAGGGGGCTTTATACGAGCAGTACTTC
j_call: TRBJ1-3; v_call: TRBV4-2; clone_size: NA; d_call: TRBD1; cdr3_aa: CASSQDPGTAGNTIYF; cdr3_nt: TGTGCCAGCAGCCAAGATCCCGGGACAGCTGGAAACACCATATATTTT
j_call: TRBJ2-2; v_call: TRBV29-1; clone_size: large; d_call: NA; cdr3_aa: CSAKAGANTGELFF; cdr3_nt: TGCAGCGCCAAAGCGGGCGCGAACACCGGGGAGCTGTTTTTT
j_call: TRBJ2-5; v_call: TRBV19; clone_size: medium-sized; d_call: NA; cdr3_aa: CASSPEGRPAVF; cdr3_nt: TGTGCCAGTAGTCCGGAGGGCCGCCCCGCAGTCTTC
j_call: TRBJ2-5; v_call: TRBV28; clone_size: NA; d_call: TRBD2; cdr3_aa: CASTTWLAGAAETQYF; cdr3_nt: TGTGCCAGCACCACCTGGCTAGCGGGAGCTGCAGAGACCCAGTACTTC
j_call: TRBJ2-7; v_call: TRBV20-1; clone_size: few; d_call: NA; cdr3_aa: CSARGKNEQYF; cdr3_nt: TGCAGTGCTAGAGGGAAAAACGAGCAGTACTTC
j_call: TRBJ1-5; v_call: TRBV6-1; clone_size: NA; d_call: NA; cdr3_aa: CASTDTGRNRPQHF; cdr3_nt: TGTGCCAGCACCGACACAGGGAGGAATCGGCCCCAGCATTTT
j_call: TRBJ2-3; v_call: TRBV20-1; clone_size: NA; d_call: TRBD2; cdr3_aa: CSASGLAGNTDTQYF; cdr3_nt: TGCAGTGCTTCCGGACTAGCGGGGAACACAGATACGCAGTATTTT
j_call: TRBJ2-1; v_call: TRBV6-5; clone_size: medium-sized; d_call: NA; cdr3_aa: CASSHLVANEQFF; cdr3_nt: TGTGCCAGCAGCCACCTGGTGGCTAATGAGCAGTTCTTC
j_call: TRBJ1-1; v_call: TRBV6-2/TRBV6-3; clone_size: few; d_call: NA; cdr3_aa: CASSYGRGMGEAFF; cdr3_nt: TGTGCCAGCAGTTACGGTCGTGGGATGGGTGAAGCTTTCTTT
j_call: TRBJ2-1; v_call: TRBV6-2/TRBV6-3; clone_size: many; d_call: TRBD2; cdr3_aa: CASSYGLAGFLEQFF; cdr3_nt: TGTGCCAGCAGTTACGGCCTAGCGGGTTTCCTCGAGCAGTTCTTC
j_call: TRBJ2-1; v_call: TRBV7-9; clone_size: NA; d_call: NA; cdr3_aa: CAGGAVLNEQFF; cdr3_nt: TGTGCCGGAGGAGCGGTGCTAAATGAGCAGTTCTTC
j_call: TRBJ2-3; v_call: TRBV5-6; clone_size: many; d_call: NA; cdr3_aa: CASSLVIGDRRDSHTDTQYF; cdr3_nt: TGTGCCAGCAGCTTGGTTATAGGAGATCGGAGGGACAGCCACACAGATACGCAGTATTTT
j_call: TRBJ2-5; v_call: TRBV24-1; clone_size: NA; d_call: NA; cdr3_aa: CATSDFFGGLETQYF; cdr3_nt: TGTGCCACCAGTGATTTCTTTGGGGGATTAGAGACCCAGTACTTC
j_call: TRBJ2-7; v_call: TRBV11-2; clone_size: medium-sized; d_call: NA; cdr3_aa: CASSYGGEQYF; cdr3_nt: TGTGCCAGCAGTTACGGGGGCGAGCAGTACTTC
j_call: TRBJ2-3; v_call: TRBV5-1; clone_size: few; d_call: TRBD2; cdr3_aa: CASSLWIAGGPSDTQYF; cdr3_nt: TGCGCCAGCAGCTTATGGATAGCGGGAGGGCCGTCAGATACGCAGTATTTT
j_call: TRBJ1-6; v_call: TRBV6-5; clone_size: few; d_call: NA; cdr3_aa: CASSQTGLSYNSPLHF; cdr3_nt: TGTGCCAGCAGTCAAACAGGGCTCTCCTATAATTCACCCCTCCACTTT
j_call: TRBJ2-2; v_call: TRBV20-1; clone_size: NA; d_call: NA; cdr3_aa: CSARLDGSNTGELFF; cdr3_nt: TGCAGTGCTCGCCTAGACGGATCGAACACCGGGGAGCTGTTTTTT
j_call: TRBJ1-2; v_call: TRBV12-3/TRBV12-4; clone_size: NA; d_call: TRBD1; cdr3_aa: CASSRGGTANYGYTF; cdr3_nt: TGTGCCAGCAGTCGGGGTGGGACAGCTAACTATGGCTACACCTTC
j_call: TRBJ1-6; v_call: TRBV11-2; clone_size: few; d_call: TRBD1; cdr3_aa: CASSSNRGTGDSPLHF; cdr3_nt: TGTGCCAGCAGCTCGAATAGGGGGACAGGGGATTCACCCCTCCACTTT
j_call: TRBJ1-1; v_call: TRBV4-2; clone_size: NA; d_call: TRBD1; cdr3_aa: CASSPGQGHTEAFF; cdr3_nt: TGTGCCAGCAGCCCTGGACAGGGACACACTGAAGCTTTCTTT
j_call: TRBJ2-7; v_call: TRBV5-4; clone_size: medium-sized; d_call: NA; cdr3_aa: CASSETSFHEQYF; cdr3_nt: TGTGCCAGCAGCGAGACTAGTTTCCACGAGCAGTACTTC
j_call: TRBJ1-5; v_call: TRBV20-1; clone_size: NA; d_call: NA; cdr3_aa: CSAQQGPNQPQHF; cdr3_nt: TGCAGTGCTCAACAGGGTCCCAATCAGCCCCAGCATTTT
j_call: TRBJ2-7; v_call: TRBV5-4; clone_size: medium-sized; d_call: NA; cdr3_aa: CASSLERRENEQYF; cdr3_nt: TGTGCCAGCAGCTTGGAACGCAGGGAGAACGAGCAGTACTTC